One sample yielded the 2 T cell receptor beta chains listed below, sequenced in a study of beta chain features in type 1 diabetes. Findings and caveats of the study: Type 1 diabetes patients had TCRB CDR3s that were shorter (moderately but significantly so) in all four CD4+ subsets.

Every isolated RNA sample was fully reverse transcribed, so sequencing captured expressed TCRB transcripts. Some clones are missing from TCRdb's copy, which holds only in-frame ones; the method was immunoSEQ multiplex PCR. The sample consists of some 640,000 clones, roughly 13% of them appearing once. The antigens these receptors bind are not known. The specimen sequenced was naive CD4+ T cells from blood. The receptors stem from a man in his late teens or twenties with type 1 diabetes.

This clone was counted a few times. The gene calls are TRBV28 and TRBJ2-3, with 8 bases fitting TRBD2. This CDR3 spans 16 amino acids. V lost 5 bases, J lost 5 bases, and 12 bases stayed unmatched. Germline lookup yields CDR1 MDHEN and CDR2 SYDVKM. CDR3 DNA sequence: TGTGCCAGCAGTCCGGGGGGGCAAATCGTTCAAGATACGCAGTATTTT. As protein: CASSPGGQIVQDTQYF. The variable domain in full, completed from reference TRBV28 and TRBJ2-3, reads DVKVTQSSRYLVKRTGEKVFLECVQDMDHENMFWYRQDPGLGLRLIYFSYDVKMKEKGDIPEGYSVSREKKERFSLILESASTNQTSMYLCASSPGGQIVQDTQYFGPGTRLTVL.

This chain joins TRBV15 and TRBJ2-7, with unresolved D. Per germline, CDR1 LNHNV and CDR2 YYDKDF (reference sequence). Trimming removed 0 bases at V and 2 bases at J, with 5 bases between. The CDR3 consists of 13 residues. The CDR3: CATSRDQTYEQYF. CDR3 DNA sequence: TGTGCCACCAGCAGAGATCAGACCTACGAGCAGTACTTC.